The clone carrying this TCR beta chain was found a few times. Additional DNA sequences in this sample encode the identical CDR3. The data belong to a study of PD-1 blockade in classical Hodgkin lymphoma. Data came from immunoSEQ multiplex PCR; TCRdb stores just in-frame clones and leaves some out. This table has about 12,000 clones, 85% appearing once. Brentuximab vedotin exposure varied, and every patient relapsed after autologous stem cell transplantation. This sequence originates from a human donor with classical Hodgkin lymphoma. Sequenced here: peripheral blood mononuclear cells (PBMCs), sampled at baseline.

The CDR3 coding sequence is TGTGCCAGCAGTTACGACAAGTCGGGGAACTATGGCTACACCTTC. Protein: CASSYDKSGNYGYTF. This chain connects TRBV6-5 to TRBJ1-2; no reliable D call. Germline CDR1 reads MNHEY; CDR2 reads SVGAGI. There are 15 residues in the CDR3. V was cut by 2 bases and J by 2 bases, with 12 bases left in between.